This TCR beta chain originates from a study of spatial heterogeneity in lung cancer. Looking at the study overall: Detection consistently yielded more beta chains than alpha chains.

Described time point: sample taken at primary tumor resection. Unsorted whole RNA from tumor, nontumor lung or frozen PBMC underwent sequencing. TCRdb redid the calling of the 5' RACE reads with MiXCR, one entry per CDR3 protein. This repertoire shows 77,000 or so distinct CDR3 sequences, 15% to 20% found once; its top ten account for about 6.8%. This clonotype was seen a handful of times. Germline values: CDR1 SEHNR, CDR2 FQNEAQ (reference sequence). The CDR3 contains 15 residues. V dropped 0 bases and J dropped 2 bases, with 8 bases sitting between them. The clonotype was recovered from a male donor with early-stage non-small cell lung cancer. This specimen consisted of PBMCs, obtained at surgery. The chain joins TRBV7-9 to TRBJ1-3; perhaps TRBD1 as D (5 bases). The CDR3 spells CASSLAQGTGNTIYF. CDR3 DNA: TGTGCCAGCAGCTTAGCGCAGGGTACTGGAAACACCATATATTTT.